What follows are 28 T cell receptor beta chains derived from one specimen sequenced in a study of T cells in Graves' hyperthyroidism and ophthalmopathy. RNA transcripts gave rise to amplified TCR beta CDR3 regions. Researchers ran a first-round RT-PCR on the TCR CDR3 using the HTBI primer set. TCRdb used MiXCR to reprocess the multiplex PCR reads, holding one entry per CDR3 protein. The sample lists 450,000 to 650,000 distinct CDR3 sequences, under 20% occurring once. The sample was blood. The receptors shown here come from a woman under 30 with Graves' ophthalmopathy.

There are many counts of this clonotype. The rearrangement links TRBV28 to TRBJ2-1, with TRBD1 matching over 7 bases. From germline, CDR1 is MDHEN and CDR2 SYDVKM. This CDR3 is 14 amino acids long. V was pared by 10 bases and J by 3 bases, with 9 bases of the junction left unmatched. In nucleotides, the CDR3 is TGTGCCACCCAAACACAGGGGAACTACAATGAGCAGTTCTTC. Amino acid sequence: CATQTQGNYNEQFF.

The J gene is TRBJ2-7, the V gene TRBV12-3 or TRBV12-4; D gene uncertain. There are 13 residues in the CDR3. The V end lost 1 base, the J end lost 7 bases, and 11 bases lay between the germline ends. The CDR3 bases are TGTGCCAGCAGTTTAGGTATAATAGGGGAGCAGTACTTC. It specifies CASSLGIIGEQYF.

Ten or more counts support this clonotype. The chain couples TRBV5-1 to TRBJ1-2; D is undetermined. This CDR3 has 14 residues. Trimming pared 4 bases from V and 4 bases from J, leaving 14 bases between. CDR1 SGHRS and CDR2 YFSETQ come from the germline V gene. The CDR3 DNA reads as TGCGCCAGCAGCAACCCCAGTGTCTTCTATGGCTACACCTTC. Amino acids: CASSNPSVFYGYTF.

CDR3: CASSYPFDTGELFF. As DNA, the CDR3 is TGTGCCAGCAGTTACCCGTTTGACACCGGGGAGCTGTTTTTT. This chain uses TRBV6-2 or TRBV6-3 with TRBJ2-2; no definite D call. The CDR3 has 14 amino acids. From germline, CDR1 is MNHEY and CDR2 SVGEGT. V was clipped by 2 bases and J by 3 bases, with 7 bases between them.

The chain has TRBV14 and TRBJ2-1; D is unresolved. The V and J ends lost 0 bases and 4 bases respectively, with 16 bases between them. CDR1 and CDR2 from the germline V gene are SGHDN and FVKESK. The CDR3 has 17 residues. As DNA, the CDR3 is TGTGCCAGCAGCCAAGAGTGGGCAGGCAGACATTACAATGAGCAGTTCTTC. The encoded protein is CASSQEWAGRHYNEQFF.

Worth noting for this clonotype: A much larger clone is a single base away; this may be a read error. This chain connects TRBV28 to TRBJ1-1, with D tentatively TRBD1 (6 bases). The CDR3 extends over 20 amino acids. The germline gives CDR1 MDHEN, CDR2 SYDVKM. The CDR3 is CACSLPMGAQGRKWVGEAFF. The CDR3 DNA reads TGTGCCTGCAGTTTACCGATGGGGGCGCAAGGTCGCAAATGGGTGGGGGAAGCTTTCTTT.

This clonotype was detected only a few times. The V and J genes are TRBV29-1 and TRBJ2-7, with TRBD1 as a possible D gene (6 bases). Germline V CDR1 and CDR2: SQVTM, ANQGSEA. V was pared by 4 bases and J by 4 bases, with 14 bases between. The CDR3 runs to 13 residues. The CDR3 reads CSVVRPGAYEQYF. CDR3 DNA sequence: TGCAGCGTTGTTCGGCCAGGGGCATACGAGCAGTACTTC.

This clonotype was seen many times. The rearrangement uses TRBV7-2 and TRBJ2-1; 7 bases agree with TRBD1. V shed 5 bases, J shed 6 bases, and the junction held 4 bases outside the gene matches. Per the germline V gene, CDR1 is SGHTA and CDR2 is FQGNSA. The CDR3 spans 13 residues. CDR3 sequence reads: CASSPRTGNEQFF. CDR3 coding DNA: TGTGCCAGCAGCCCTCGGACAGGCAATGAGCAGTTCTTC.

This clonotype appeared many times. The V and J genes are TRBV9 and TRBJ1-5; TRBD1 agrees at 8 bases. This CDR3 is built from 14 residues. Trimming cost V 3 bases and J 6 bases; bases outside gene matches: 5. Germline CDR1 SGDLS, CDR2 YYNGEE. CDR3 amino acids: CASSAGQGSQPQHF. CDR3 sequence (DNA): TGTGCCAGCAGCGCCGGACAGGGTAGTCAGCCCCAGCATTTT. Variable domain in full (rest from reference TRBV9 and TRBJ1-5): DSGVTQTPKHLITATGQRVTLRCSPRSGDLSVYWYQQSLDQGLQFLIQYYNGEERAKGNILERFSAQQFPDLHSELNLSSLELGDSALYFCASSAGQGSQPQHFGDGTRLSIL.

The V call is TRBV28, the J call TRBJ1-2; D may be TRBD1 (6 bases). Germline values: CDR1 MDHEN, CDR2 SYDVKM. This CDR3 comprises 14 residues. V was clipped by 7 bases and J by 7 bases, with 19 bases between them. In DNA form, the CDR3 reads TGTGCCAGCACCACTGTTGCGGGGGGCGCTGGCTACACCTTC. It translates to CASTTVAGGAGYTF.

This clonotype showed up many times. This CDR3 reads CASSPQSTSYNEQFF. CDR3 coding DNA: TGTGCCAGCAGCCCACAGTCCACCTCCTACAATGAGCAGTTCTTC. The gene calls are TRBV6-1 and TRBJ2-1; D call uncertain. The CDR3 is 15 residues long. Trimming removed 6 bases from V and 0 bases from J, with 12 bases in between. Looked up from germline, CDR1 is MNHNS and CDR2 is SASEGT.

This clonotype was detected ten times or more. The chain links TRBV7-9 to TRBJ2-5; D is uncertain. The CDR3 length is 14 residues. In germline, CDR1 is SEHNR, CDR2 FQNEAQ (reference sequence). Between the trimmed V and J ends, which lost 5 bases and 1 base, there was a span of 11 bases. CDR3 loop: CASSPEAFQETQYF. The CDR3 nucleotides are TGTGCCAGCAGCCCAGAGGCGTTCCAAGAGACCCAGTACTTC.

This clonotype was seen ten or more times. This chain joins TRBV2 and TRBJ2-7; D is uncertain. CDR3 size: 12 residues. Germline V gene data show CDR1 as SNHLY and CDR2 as FYNNEI. Trimming cost V 1 base and J 2 bases, with 3 bases left between them. The CDR3 reads CASSEGPYEQYF. The CDR3 region has the DNA TGTGCCAGCAGTGAAGGACCCTACGAGCAGTACTTC.

This clonotype showed up just a few times. The chain employs TRBV9 and TRBJ1-3; TRBD1 is a possible D gene (5 bases). Germline V gives CDR1 SGDLS, CDR2 YYNGEE. The CDR3 totals 12 residues. V was pared by 3 bases and J by 9 bases, with 10 bases between. The CDR3 DNA reads TGTGCCAGCAGCGAGCCCGGGGGCACCATATATTTT. Translating gives CASSEPGGTIYF.

The chain recombines TRBV4-2 with TRBJ1-1; 10 bases are shared with TRBD1. The CDR3 has 15 amino acids. Germline V gene sequence: CDR1 LGHNA, CDR2 YNFKEQ. The trim removed 9 bases at V and 2 bases at J, leaving 9 bases unmatched. The CDR3 spells CASTGTGVGNTEAFF. CDR3 DNA sequence: TGTGCCAGTACCGGGACAGGGGTAGGTAACACTGAAGCTTTCTTT.

This clonotype was picked up a small number of times. The chain couples TRBV20-1 to TRBJ2-7; D call uncertain. The V gene's germline CDR1 is DFQATT and CDR2 SNEGSKA (reference sequence). Trimming removed 2 bases at V and 3 bases at J, with 8 bases between. This CDR3 comprises 12 residues. The CDR3 spells CSARKAGYEQYF. The DNA of the CDR3 is TGCAGTGCTAGAAAGGCAGGCTACGAGCAGTACTTC.

In this sample, this clonotype turned up a few times. The rearrangement links TRBV19 to TRBJ1-1; 8 nucleotides agree with TRBD1. CDR1 is LNHDA and CDR2 is SQIVND in the germline V gene (reference sequence). V was clipped by 7 bases and J by 1 base; unmatched bases: 5. The CDR3 has 14 residues. The CDR3 DNA follows: TGTGCCAGTACGGTGACAGGGGAGAACACTGAAGCTTTCTTT. This encodes CASTVTGENTEAFF.

This clonotype was seen only a few times. V is TRBV30 and J is TRBJ1-3; weak D call: TRBD1 (5 bases). The CDR3 has 17 residues. The germline CDR1 and CDR2 sequences are GTSNPN and SVGIG (reference sequence). V lost 2 bases and J 0 bases, leaving 17 bases between the germline ends. The CDR3 nucleotides are TGTGCCTGGAGTTACCCGGGACTTGGAACCTCTGGAAACACCATATATTTT. This encodes CAWSYPGLGTSGNTIYF.

This clonotype appeared many times. The chain joins TRBV10-3 to TRBJ1-1, with D perhaps TRBD1 (5 bases). Germline V gives CDR1 ENHRY, CDR2 SYGVKD. The CDR3 runs to 14 residues. Trimming pared 6 bases from V and 2 bases from J, leaving 13 bases between. CDR3 in amino acids: CAIRRVGDNTEAFF. The DNA for the CDR3 is TGTGCCATCAGGAGGGTGGGGGACAACACTGAAGCTTTCTTT.

This clonotype was observed many times. This CDR3 reads CASSSTGTVTNYGYTF. CDR3 nucleotides: TGTGCCAGCAGCTCTACCGGGACAGTTACTAACTATGGCTACACCTTC. J is TRBJ1-2 and V is TRBV12-3 or TRBV12-4, with 7 bases that match TRBD1. This CDR3 has 16 residues. V dropped 6 bases and J dropped 0; count of bases not matched to a gene: 10.

This chain links TRBV28 with TRBJ1-1, with D possibly being TRBD1 (5 bases). The CDR3 runs 16 residues. Looked up from germline, CDR1 is MDHEN and CDR2 is SYDVKM. V was cut by 2 bases and J by 5 bases, with 18 bases left in between. CDR3 DNA sequence: TGTGCCAGCAGTTTACTTCGAACGGGGCGGAAGACTGAAGCTTTCTTT. Its translation is CASSLLRTGRKTEAFF.

V gene TRBV7-2 combines with J gene TRBJ2-5, with D possibly matching TRBD2 (5 bases). Per the germline V gene, CDR1 is SGHTA and CDR2 is FQGNSA. This CDR3 is 15 amino acids long. Trimming pared 1 base from V and 3 bases from J, leaving 12 bases between. The CDR3 loop reads CASSLVVGAKETQYF. CDR3 DNA: TGTGCCAGCAGCTTAGTGGTGGGAGCCAAAGAGACCCAGTACTTC.

In its sample, this clonotype was seen a few times. The rearrangement joins TRBV5-1 to TRBJ1-1; possibly TRBD1 for D (6 bases). The CDR3 runs to 15 residues. Trimming removed 4 bases at V and 1 base at J, with 14 bases between. CDR1 and CDR2 (germline): SGHRS, YFSETQ. This CDR3 reads CASSPGAVRNTEAFF. CDR3 sequence (DNA): TGCGCCAGCAGCCCGGGGGCCGTGAGGAACACTGAAGCTTTCTTT.

CDR3 sequence: CASSLIRGQTQYF. In DNA, the CDR3 is TGCGCCAGCAGCCTAATAAGGGGTCAGACCCAGTACTTC. V usage is TRBV4-1 and J usage is TRBJ2-5, with a possible D match to TRBD1 (5 bases). The germline gives CDR1 MGHRA, CDR2 YSYEKL. The CDR3 totals 13 residues. Deletions cut 4 bases from V and 6 bases from J, with 12 bases between.

This rearrangement joins TRBV29-1 to TRBJ2-1, with 12 bases identical to TRBD2. Germline-derived CDR1 and CDR2 are SQVTM and ANQGSEA. The CDR3 length is 15 residues. The V and J ends lost 4 bases and 8 bases, in that order; junction bases with no gene match: 9. The CDR3 loop is CSVGRTSGKRYEQFF. The CDR3 bases are TGCAGCGTTGGGAGGACTAGCGGGAAGAGGTATGAGCAGTTCTTC.

This clonotype was seen ten or more times. V gene TRBV11-2 combines with J gene TRBJ2-2; 10 bases are shared with TRBD2. The junction had 2 bases not matched to a gene; V was cut back by 7 bases and J by 0 bases. Germline loops: CDR1 SGHAT, CDR2 FQNNGV. The CDR3 runs to 15 residues. The CDR3 nucleotides read TGTGCCAGCAAACTAGCGGGAACGAACACCGGGGAGCTGTTTTTT. Protein sequence: CASKLAGTNTGELFF.

This clonotype showed up many times. The genes are TRBV30 and TRBJ1-3; a possible D gene is TRBD1 (6 bases). Germline V gene data show CDR1 as GTSNPN and CDR2 as SVGIG (reference sequence). The CDR3 sequence is 15 residues long. V gave up 0 bases and J gave up 2 bases, with 11 bases separating them. CDR3 residues: CAWSVGGGPGNTIYF. CDR3 sequence (DNA): TGTGCCTGGAGTGTAGGGGGGGGACCTGGAAACACCATATATTTT.

This clonotype was seen ten or more times. The chain recombines TRBV10-3 with TRBJ2-4; tentative D call: TRBD1 (6 bases). The V end lost 4 bases, the J end lost 3 bases, and 13 bases lay between the germline ends. Germline V gene data show CDR1 as ENHRY and CDR2 as SYGVKD. There are 15 residues in the CDR3. CDR3 bases: TGTGCCATCAGTGGGGGTCTCAGGGGCAAAAACATTCAGTACTTC. Translating gives CAISGGLRGKNIQYF.